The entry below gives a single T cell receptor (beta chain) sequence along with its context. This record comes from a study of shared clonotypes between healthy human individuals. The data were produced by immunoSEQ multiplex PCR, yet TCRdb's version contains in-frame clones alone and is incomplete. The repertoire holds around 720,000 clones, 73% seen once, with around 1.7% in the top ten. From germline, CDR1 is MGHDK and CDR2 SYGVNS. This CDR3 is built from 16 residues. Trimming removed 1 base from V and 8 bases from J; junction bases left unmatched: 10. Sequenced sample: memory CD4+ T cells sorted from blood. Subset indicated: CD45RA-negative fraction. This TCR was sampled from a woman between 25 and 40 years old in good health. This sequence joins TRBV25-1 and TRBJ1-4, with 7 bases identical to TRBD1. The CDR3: CASSEWGRQGEEKLFF. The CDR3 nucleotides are TGTGCCAGCAGTGAATGGGGGCGACAGGGTGAAGAAAAACTGTTTTTT.